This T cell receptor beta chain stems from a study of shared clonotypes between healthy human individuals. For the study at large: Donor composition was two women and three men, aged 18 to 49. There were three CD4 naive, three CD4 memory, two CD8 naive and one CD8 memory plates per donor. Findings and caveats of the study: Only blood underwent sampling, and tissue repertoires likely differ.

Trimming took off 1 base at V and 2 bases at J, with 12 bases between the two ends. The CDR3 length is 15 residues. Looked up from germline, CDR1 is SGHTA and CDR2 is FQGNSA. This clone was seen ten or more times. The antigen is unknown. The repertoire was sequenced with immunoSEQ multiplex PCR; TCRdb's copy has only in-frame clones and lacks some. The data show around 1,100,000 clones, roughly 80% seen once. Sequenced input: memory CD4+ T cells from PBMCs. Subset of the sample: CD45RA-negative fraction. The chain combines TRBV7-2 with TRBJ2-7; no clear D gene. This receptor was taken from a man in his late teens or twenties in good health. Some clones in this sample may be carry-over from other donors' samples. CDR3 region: CASSLGFQAAYEQYF. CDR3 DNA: TGTGCCAGCAGCTTAGGGTTTCAGGCCGCCTACGAGCAGTACTTC.